A single TCR beta chain is shown here with its context. Germline V CDR1 and CDR2: SGHRS, YFSETQ. V gave up 5 bases and J gave up 3 bases; unmatched junction bases: 3. CDR3 length: 13 residues. Use of 60 Vbeta and 13 Jbeta primers characterized the PCR. Measured with immunoSEQ multiplex PCR; TCRdb has only the in-frame clones, and not every one. This table holds over 110,000 clones, 70% to 85% found once. This sample was taken from a study of cytomegalovirus exposure and HLA in healthy donors. The specimen was PBMCs. This clonotype was obtained from a male donor in good health and CMV-seronegative. The J gene is TRBJ1-2, the V gene TRBV5-1; the match to TRBD1 covers 8 bases. The CDR3 DNA reads TGCGCCAGCAGTGTACAGGGGGACTATGGCTACACCTTC. Amino acid sequence: CASSVQGDYGYTF. Supplemented by reference TRBV5-1 and TRBJ1-2, the full variable domain reads KAGVTQTPRYLIKTRGQQVTLSCSPISGHRSVSWYQQTPGQGLQFLFEYFSETQRNKGNFPGRFSGRQFSNSRSEMNVSTLELGDSALYLCASSVQGDYGYTFGSGTRLTVV.